This TCR beta chain was sequenced during a study of blood T cell repertoires in COVID-19. Study at large: From the United States, Italy and Spain came samples of acute and convalescent COVID-19. In each case, the material was cDNA or gDNA derived from T cells, B-cell-depleted T cells, or PBMCs.

CDR1 is PRHDT, CDR2 FYEKMQ, per germline (reference sequence). The CDR3 is 15 amino acids. V shed 4 bases and J shed 5 bases, with 15 bases lying between them. Per the original methods: Amplifying reference gene primers gave estimates of nucleated cell counts. Generated by immunoSEQ multiplex PCR, the TCRdb table keeps only in-frame clones and is missing some. The D gene and trimming were derived from the DNA, and the V and J assignments and clone size from that table. The top ten clones hold about 4% of a sample with roughly 260,000 clones, just under 90% of them seen once. Sequencing was performed on peripheral blood. The V and J genes are TRBV13 and TRBJ1-5; no clear D. This TCR came from a woman in her 40s with acute or convalescent COVID-19. The CDR3 protein is CASSSTGFPHQPQHF. The CDR3 DNA reads TGTGCCAGCAGCTCCACGGGTTTTCCTCATCAGCCCCAGCATTTT.